These 19 T cell receptor beta chains came from one sample sequenced in a study of regulatory T cells in long-lasting Graves disease. Through Arm-PCR of CDR3 regions and iRepertoire HTBI primers, TCR beta libraries were built. TCRdb ran MiXCR on the multiplex PCR reads and lists one entry per CDR3 protein. The profile covers some 250,000 distinct CDR3 sequences, with 20% to 25% appearing a single time and approximately 15% taken by the ten largest. Time point indicated: newly diagnosed GD, antithyroid drugs for less than 3 months. The TCR library was made from RNA that had been extracted from PBMCs in TRIzol. The sample consisted of peripheral blood mononuclear cells (PBMCs), taken at new diagnosis, from a patient treated with antithyroid drugs. These TCRs come from a female donor with Graves disease.

CDR3 sequence (DNA): TGTGCCAGTAGTAACCGGGACAGGGGAAACTATGGCTACACCTTC. Translating gives CASSNRDRGNYGYTF. J is TRBJ1-2 and V is TRBV19; 10 bases match TRBD1. The CDR3 runs 15 residues. After removal of 4 bases from V and 2 bases from J, the junction contained 4 bases not matched to a gene. Germline CDR1 LNHDA, CDR2 SQIVND (reference sequence).

This clonotype was seen only a few times. This chain connects TRBV11-2 to TRBJ1-3; D call uncertain. CDR3 length: 14 amino acids. Trimming took off 2 bases at V and 0 bases at J, with 5 bases between the two ends. CDR1 is SGHAT and CDR2 is FQNNGV in the germline V gene. In nucleotides, the CDR3 is TGTGCCAGCAGCTTAAGCATCTCTGGAAACACCATATATTTT. Its translation: CASSLSISGNTIYF.

Ten or more counts support this clonotype. The V gene is TRBV7-8, the J gene TRBJ2-3; the match to TRBD1 covers 12 bases. The CDR3 is made up of 15 amino acids. V dropped 2 bases and J dropped 11; count of bases not matched to a gene: 8. Germline CDR1 reads SGHVS; CDR2 reads FQNEAQ. CDR3 nucleotide sequence: TGTGCCAGCAGCTTACGGGGGACAGGGGGCAAGGGGCAGTATTTT. Residues: CASSLRGTGGKGQYF.

Comment on this clonotype: A far larger clone is one base from this, pointing to a likely read error. CDR3 DNA sequence: TGTGCCAGCAGTTACTCGAGTAACCGGGGGAGCTCCTGCGAGCAGTACTTC. Translation gives CASSYSSNRGSSCEQYF. The chain joins TRBV6-2 or TRBV6-3 to TRBJ2-7, with a weak D call TRBD2 (6 bases). This CDR3 is 17 amino acids long. Germline assignment: CDR1 MNHEY and CDR2 SVGEGT.

This clonotype came up once. V is TRBV19 and J is TRBJ1-4, with D unresolved. CDR3 length: 15 amino acids. Germline V gene lookup returns CDR1 LNHDA and CDR2 SQIVND (reference sequence). Trimming took off 0 bases at V and 4 bases at J, with 9 bases between the two ends. CDR3 DNA sequence: TGTGCCAGTAGTATAGAAAGACTAGATAATGAAAAACTGTTTTTT. Its protein is CASSIERLDNEKLFF.

This clonotype has a count of ten or more. This sequence joins TRBV28 and TRBJ1-6, with 7 positions matching TRBD1. With V trimmed by 5 bases and J by 10 bases, 8 bases remained unmatched. CDR1 is MDHEN and CDR2 is SYDVKM in the germline V gene. This CDR3 has 14 residues. The CDR3 region is CASSPYTGESPLHF. The CDR3 nucleotides are TGTGCCAGCAGTCCCTATACAGGGGAATCACCCCTCCACTTT.

V gene TRBV4-2 combines with J gene TRBJ2-7; TRBD1 or TRBD2 may be the D gene (6 bases each). The CDR3 length is 17 residues. Per germline, CDR1 LGHNA and CDR2 YNFKEQ. Between the trimmed V and J ends, which lost 0 bases and 7 bases, there was a span of 22 bases. The CDR3 DNA reads TGTGCCAGCAGCCAAGATCTTAGGGGGGCGAACACCGGGGAGCAGTACTTC. Amino acids: CASSQDLRGANTGEQYF.

Many counts were recorded for this clonotype. The J gene is TRBJ2-1, the V gene TRBV2; TRBD2 matches 12 bases. Germline V gives CDR1 SNHLY, CDR2 FYNNEI. The CDR3 loop spans 15 amino acids. The ends lost 6 bases at V and 9 bases at J; junction bases unmatched: 9. CDR3 coding DNA: TGTGCCAGCAGACCGGGACTAGCGGGTGCTCCTGAGCAGTTCTTC. It is translated as CASRPGLAGAPEQFF.

This clonotype has a count of ten or more. The chain employs TRBV4-3 and TRBJ1-1; tentatively, D is TRBD1 (6 bases). CDR3 length: 15 amino acids. Germline CDR1 is LGHNA and CDR2 is YSLEER. V gave up 0 bases and J gave up 5 bases, with 13 bases separating them. CDR3 sequence (DNA): TGCGCCAGCAGCCAAGATGTTCCCAGGGGAACTGAAGCTTTCTTT. Translated, it gives CASSQDVPRGTEAFF.

A remark on this clonotype: It may be a read error: a sequence one base away is much more abundant. The rearrangement links TRBV7-2 to TRBJ2-3; tentatively, D is TRBD2 (5 bases). The J call may be wrong; the DNA end is better matched by TRBJ2-7. CDR1 SGHTA and CDR2 FQGNSA come from the germline V gene. This CDR3 is built from 13 residues. The CDR3 DNA reads as TGTGCCAGCAGCTTAGATCCTGGCGGGGAGCAGTACTTC. This translates into CASSLDPGGEQYF.

The rearrangement links TRBV18 to TRBJ2-3; 14 bases match TRBD2. Germline V gene lookup returns CDR1 KGHSH and CDR2 LQKENI. V dropped 3 bases and J dropped 3; count of bases not matched to a gene: 2. This CDR3 contains 16 residues. The DNA for the CDR3 is TGTGCCAGCTCACCTAGGACTAGCGGGGGGACAGATACGCAGTATTTT. This sequence encodes CASSPRTSGGTDTQYF.

This clonotype appeared many times. The gene calls are TRBV12-3 or TRBV12-4 and TRBJ2-4, with 7 bases lining up with TRBD2. J lost 4 bases, V lost 6 bases, and 9 bases had no gene match. The CDR3 runs 15 residues. The CDR3 loop is CASRHKARGKNIQYF. CDR3 coding DNA: TGTGCCAGCAGGCATAAGGCGCGGGGGAAAAACATTCAGTACTTC.

This clonotype was counted many times. This sequence joins TRBV5-6 and TRBJ1-2; 8 bases line up with TRBD1. CDR1 and CDR2 from the germline V gene are SGHDT and YYEEEE. This CDR3 is built from 14 residues. V shed 4 bases, J shed 5 bases, and the junction held 7 bases outside the gene matches. CDR3 bases: TGTGCCAGCAGCCCAGGACAGGGACGATATGGCTACACCTTC. Translating gives CASSPGQGRYGYTF. Full variable domain (outside the CDR3, taken from reference TRBV5-6 and TRBJ1-2): DAGVTQSPTHLIKTRGQQVTLRCSPKSGHDTVSWYQQALGQGPQFIFQYYEEEERQRGNFPDRFSGHQFPNYSSELNVNALLLGDSALYLCASSPGQGRYGYTFGSGTRLTVV.

This clonotype was detected only a few times. This may come from a read error, since a much larger clone is one base off. The rearrangement uses TRBV6-5 and TRBJ2-5; D gene uncertain. The CDR3 has 12 residues. Per germline, CDR1 MNHEY and CDR2 SVGAGI. The CDR3 loop reads CTSSYGQETQYF. DNA of the CDR3: TGTACCAGCAGTTACGGGCAAGAGACCCAGTACTTC.

This clonotype was detected once. The chain has TRBV12-3 or TRBV12-4 and TRBJ2-7; TRBD1 is a possible D gene (6 bases). V was clipped by 3 bases and J by 2 bases, with 23 bases between them. The CDR3 loop spans 18 amino acids. The CDR3 protein is CASSFGGFRGAKAYEQYF. CDR3 coding DNA: TGTGCCAGCAGTTTTGGTGGTTTCAGGGGAGCTAAAGCCTACGAGCAGTACTTC.

The chain recombines TRBV6-1 with TRBJ2-4; D is undetermined. This CDR3 has 10 amino acids. The V end lost 6 bases, the J end lost 7 bases, and 4 bases lay between the germline ends. Germline CDR1 MNHNS, CDR2 SASEGT. Here the CDR3 reads CASRENIQYF. The CDR3 bases are TGTGCCAGCAGGGAGAACATTCAGTACTTC.

As to this clonotype: The conserved final phenylalanine or tryptophan is absent from the CDR3, which likely points to a read error. This chain links TRBV18 with TRBJ2-1; D is ambiguous. V lost 3 bases and J 6 bases, leaving 6 bases between the germline ends. The CDR3 sequence is 12 residues long. Germline V CDR1 and CDR2: KGHSH, LQKENI. The CDR3 here is CASSPSVNEQFL. The CDR3 nucleotides read TGTGCCAGCTCACCCTCGGTCAATGAGCAGTTCCTC.

This clonotype has ten or more counts. The CDR3 loop reads CSALQGVVNSPLHF. Written as DNA, the CDR3 is TGCAGTGCTCTACAGGGTGTGGTTAATTCACCCCTCCACTTT. This chain links TRBV20-1 with TRBJ1-6; possible D gene TRBD1, 6 bases. The length of the CDR3 is 14 residues. The germline V and J ends were trimmed by 5 bases and 6 bases, with 14 bases remaining between them. Germline lookup yields CDR1 DFQATT and CDR2 SNEGSKA (reference sequence).

This CDR3 reads CASFPLGTGAYGYTF. The CDR3 region has the DNA TGTGCCAGCTTCCCGCTGGGGACAGGGGCGTATGGCTACACCTTC. The V call is TRBV28, the J call TRBJ1-2, with TRBD1 matching over 10 bases. The CDR3 runs to 15 residues. After removal of 8 bases from V and 5 bases from J, the junction contained 11 bases not matched to a gene. CDR1 and CDR2 (germline): MDHEN, SYDVKM.